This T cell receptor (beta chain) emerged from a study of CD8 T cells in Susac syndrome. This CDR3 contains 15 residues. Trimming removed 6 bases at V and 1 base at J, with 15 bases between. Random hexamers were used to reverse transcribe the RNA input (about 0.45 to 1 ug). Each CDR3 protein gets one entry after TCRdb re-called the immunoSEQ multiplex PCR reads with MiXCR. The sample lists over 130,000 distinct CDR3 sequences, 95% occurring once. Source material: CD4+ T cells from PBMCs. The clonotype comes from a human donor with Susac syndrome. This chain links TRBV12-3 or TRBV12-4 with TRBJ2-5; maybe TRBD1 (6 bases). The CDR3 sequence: CASSSTTGIQETQYF. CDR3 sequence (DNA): TGTGCCAGCAGCTCCACGACAGGAATCCAAGAGACCCAGTACTTC.